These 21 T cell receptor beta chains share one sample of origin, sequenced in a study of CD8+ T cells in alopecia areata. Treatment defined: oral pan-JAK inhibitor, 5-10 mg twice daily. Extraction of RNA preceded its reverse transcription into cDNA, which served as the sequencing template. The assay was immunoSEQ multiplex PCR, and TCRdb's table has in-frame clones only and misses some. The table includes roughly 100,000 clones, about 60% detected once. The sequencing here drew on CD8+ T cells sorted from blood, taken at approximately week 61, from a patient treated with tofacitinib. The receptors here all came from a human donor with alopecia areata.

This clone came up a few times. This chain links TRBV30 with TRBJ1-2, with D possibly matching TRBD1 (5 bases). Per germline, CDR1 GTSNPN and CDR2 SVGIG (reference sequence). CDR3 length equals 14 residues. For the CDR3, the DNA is TGTGCGGCCCCGGGGCAGGCCCCGAACTATGGCTACACCTTC. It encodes CAAPGQAPNYGYTF.

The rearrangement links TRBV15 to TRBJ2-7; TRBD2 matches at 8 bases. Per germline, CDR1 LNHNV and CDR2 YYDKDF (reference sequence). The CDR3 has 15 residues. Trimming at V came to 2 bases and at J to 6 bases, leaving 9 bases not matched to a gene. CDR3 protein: CATSRSYGGAAEQYF. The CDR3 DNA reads TGTGCCACCAGCAGATCGTACGGGGGGGCGGCCGAGCAGTACTTC.

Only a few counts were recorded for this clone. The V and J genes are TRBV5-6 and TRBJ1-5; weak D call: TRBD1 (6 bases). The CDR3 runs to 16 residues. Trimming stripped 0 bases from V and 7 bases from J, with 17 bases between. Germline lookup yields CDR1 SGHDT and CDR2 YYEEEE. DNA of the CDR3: TGTGCCAGCAGCTTGGGAACAGGGTGGTCGAGACAGCCCCAGCATTTT. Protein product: CASSLGTGWSRQPQHF.

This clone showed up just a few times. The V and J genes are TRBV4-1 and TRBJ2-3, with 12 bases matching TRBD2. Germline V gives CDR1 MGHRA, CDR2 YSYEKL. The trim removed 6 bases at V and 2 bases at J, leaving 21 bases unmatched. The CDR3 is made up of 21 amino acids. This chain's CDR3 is CASRPDRLAGAYFWATDTQYF. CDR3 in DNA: TGCGCCAGCAGACCGGACAGACTAGCGGGGGCCTATTTTTGGGCCACAGATACGCAGTATTTT.

The CDR3 here is CASSIRRGASYEQYF. The CDR3 DNA reads TGTGCCAGTAGTATACGACGGGGGGCGTCCTACGAGCAGTACTTC. The chain couples TRBV19 to TRBJ2-7, with TRBD2 as a possible D gene (7 bases). Between the trimmed V and J ends, which lost 2 bases and 1 base, there was a span of 12 bases. This CDR3 comprises 15 residues. Germline CDR1 and CDR2: LNHDA and SQIVND (reference sequence).

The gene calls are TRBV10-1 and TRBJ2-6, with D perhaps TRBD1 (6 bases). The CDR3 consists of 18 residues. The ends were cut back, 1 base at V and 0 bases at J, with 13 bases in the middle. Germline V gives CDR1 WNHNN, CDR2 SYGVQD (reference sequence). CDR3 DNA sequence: TGCGCCAGCAGTGAGTGGCTCAGGGGAAGCTCTGGGGCCAACGTCCTGACTTTC. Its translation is CASSEWLRGSSGANVLTF.

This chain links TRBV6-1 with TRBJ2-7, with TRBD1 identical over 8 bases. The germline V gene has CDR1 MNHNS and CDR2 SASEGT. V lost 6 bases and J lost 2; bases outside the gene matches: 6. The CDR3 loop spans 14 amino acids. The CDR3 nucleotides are TGTGCCAGCAGCAGAACAGGGGGGACCTACGAGCAGTACTTC. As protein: CASSRTGGTYEQYF.

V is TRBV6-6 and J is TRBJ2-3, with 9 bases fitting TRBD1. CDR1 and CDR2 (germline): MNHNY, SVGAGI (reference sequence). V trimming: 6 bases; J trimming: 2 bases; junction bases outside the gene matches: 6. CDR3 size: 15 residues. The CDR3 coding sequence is TGTGCCAGCAGGTATCGGGACAGGGCCACAGATACGCAGTATTTT. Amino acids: CASRYRDRATDTQYF.

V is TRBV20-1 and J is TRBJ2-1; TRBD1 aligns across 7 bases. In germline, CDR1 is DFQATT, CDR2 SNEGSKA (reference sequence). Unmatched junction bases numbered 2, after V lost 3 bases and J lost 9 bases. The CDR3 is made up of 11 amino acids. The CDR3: CSASKGAEQFF. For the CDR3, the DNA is TGCAGTGCTAGTAAGGGGGCTGAGCAGTTCTTC.

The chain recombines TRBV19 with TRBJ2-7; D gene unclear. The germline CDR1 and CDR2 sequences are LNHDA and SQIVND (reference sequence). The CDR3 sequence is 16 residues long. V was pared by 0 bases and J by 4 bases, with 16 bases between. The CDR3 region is CASSIDAVSVGYEQYF. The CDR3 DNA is TGTGCCAGTAGTATAGATGCAGTTTCCGTGGGGTACGAGCAGTACTTC. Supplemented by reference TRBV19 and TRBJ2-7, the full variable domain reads DGGITQSPKYLFRKEGQNVTLSCEQNLNHDAMYWYRQDPGQGLRLIYYSQIVNDFQKGDIAEGYSVSREKKESFPLTVTSAQKNPTAFYLCASSIDAVSVGYEQYFGPGTRLTVT.

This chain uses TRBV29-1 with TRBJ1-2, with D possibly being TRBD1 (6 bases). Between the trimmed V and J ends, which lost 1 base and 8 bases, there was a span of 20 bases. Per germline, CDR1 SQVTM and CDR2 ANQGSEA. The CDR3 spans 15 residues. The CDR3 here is CSVEVGGGVQEGYTF. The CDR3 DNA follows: TGCAGCGTTGAAGTCGGAGGGGGTGTTCAAGAGGGCTACACCTTC.

The CDR3 here is CASSGSGTGQLLALHF. CDR3 DNA sequence: TGTGCCAGCAGTGGTTCGGGAACGGGACAGCTACTAGCCCTCCACTTT. The rearrangement links TRBV25-1 to TRBJ1-6; 7 bases are shared with TRBD1. V trimming: 4 bases; J trimming: 14 bases; junction bases outside the gene matches: 17. Germline V lookup: CDR1 MGHDK, CDR2 SYGVNS. This CDR3 spans 16 amino acids.

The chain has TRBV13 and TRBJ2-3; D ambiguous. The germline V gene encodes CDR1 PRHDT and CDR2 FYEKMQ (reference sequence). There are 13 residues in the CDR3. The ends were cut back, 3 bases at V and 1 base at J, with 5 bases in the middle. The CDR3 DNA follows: TGTGCCAGCAGCTTTAGGGGCACAGATACGCAGTATTTT. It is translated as CASSFRGTDTQYF.

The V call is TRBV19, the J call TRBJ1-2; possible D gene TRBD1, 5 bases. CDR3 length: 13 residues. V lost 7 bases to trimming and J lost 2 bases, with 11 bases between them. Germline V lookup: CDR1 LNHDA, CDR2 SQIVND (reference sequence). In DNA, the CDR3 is TGTGCCAGTATTGACAGCTTAAACTATGGCTACACCTTC. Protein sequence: CASIDSLNYGYTF.

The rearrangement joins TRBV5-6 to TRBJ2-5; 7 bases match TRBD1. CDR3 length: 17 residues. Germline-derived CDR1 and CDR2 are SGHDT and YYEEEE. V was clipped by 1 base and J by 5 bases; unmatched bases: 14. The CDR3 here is CASSLTKDVDRDETQYF. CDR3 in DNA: TGTGCCAGCAGCTTGACGAAGGACGTAGACAGGGATGAGACCCAGTACTTC.

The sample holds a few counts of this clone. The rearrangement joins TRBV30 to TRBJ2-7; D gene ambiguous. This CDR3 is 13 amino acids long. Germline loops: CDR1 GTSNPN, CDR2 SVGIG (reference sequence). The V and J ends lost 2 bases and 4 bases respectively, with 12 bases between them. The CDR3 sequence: CAWSPPSAYEQYF. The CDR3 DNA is TGTGCCTGGAGTCCGCCGAGCGCGTACGAGCAGTACTTC.

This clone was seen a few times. The CDR3 DNA reads TGCGCCAGCAGCCAGGGGACAGGGGGCGCGTTATTCTATAATTCACCCCTCCACTTT. Translated: CASSQGTGGALFYNSPLHF. This chain connects TRBV4-1 to TRBJ1-6; 12 positions agree with TRBD1. V shed 3 bases and J 3 bases; nucleotides not matched to a gene: 9. The CDR3 sequence is 19 residues long. Germline V gene sequence: CDR1 MGHRA, CDR2 YSYEKL.

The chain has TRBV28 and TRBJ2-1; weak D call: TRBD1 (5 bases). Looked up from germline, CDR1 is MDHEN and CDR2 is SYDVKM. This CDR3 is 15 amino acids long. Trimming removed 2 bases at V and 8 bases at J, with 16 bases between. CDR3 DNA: TGTGCCAGCAGTTTACCCCCCAGAAGGGGCGATGAGCAGTTCTTC. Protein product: CASSLPPRRGDEQFF.

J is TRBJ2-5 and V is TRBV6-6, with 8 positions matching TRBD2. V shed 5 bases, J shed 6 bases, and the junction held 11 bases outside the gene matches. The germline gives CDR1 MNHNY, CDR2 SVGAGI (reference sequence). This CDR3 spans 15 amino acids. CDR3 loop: CASSQWTSSSKTQYF. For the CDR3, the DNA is TGTGCCAGCAGTCAATGGACTAGCAGTTCGAAGACCCAGTACTTC.

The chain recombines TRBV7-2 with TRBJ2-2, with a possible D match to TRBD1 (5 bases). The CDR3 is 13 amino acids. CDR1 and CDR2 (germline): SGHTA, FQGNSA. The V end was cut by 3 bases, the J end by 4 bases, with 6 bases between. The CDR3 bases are TGTGCCAGCAGCTTTGGGGCCACCGGGGAGCTGTTTTTT. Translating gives CASSFGATGELFF.

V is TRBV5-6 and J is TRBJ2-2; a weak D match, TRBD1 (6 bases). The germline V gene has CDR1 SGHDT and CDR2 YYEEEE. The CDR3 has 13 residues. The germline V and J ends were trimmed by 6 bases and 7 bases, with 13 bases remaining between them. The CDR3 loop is CASNRVVDGELFF. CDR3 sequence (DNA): TGTGCCAGCAACAGGGTGGTGGACGGGGAGCTGTTTTTT.